Listed below are T cell receptor beta chains from one sample, sequenced in a study of control samples from healthy donors and cancer patients. Profiled with immunoSEQ multiplex PCR; TCRdb holds only in-frame clones, not every one. The sample has around 190,000 clones. The sequenced sample consisted of blood. The receptors here all came from a woman in her twenties or thirties in good health. CDR3s include the opening cysteine and the closing phenylalanine or tryptophan.

J: TRBJ2-2; length: 16; V: TRBV6-5; CDR3: CASSYWTGSNTGELFF
J: TRBJ1-4; length: 14; V: TRBV19; CDR3: CASSAGPRLGELFF
J: TRBJ1-6; length: 13; V: TRBV23-1; CDR3: CASSGRNNSPLHF
J: TRBJ2-1; length: 12; V: TRBV28; CDR3: CASSPGVNEQFF
J: TRBJ2-2; length: 15; V: TRBV6-4; CDR3: CARQGSPPNTGELFF
J: TRBJ1-2; length: 11; V: TRBV29-1; CDR3: CSARGGYGYTF
J: TRBJ2-3; length: 14; V: TRBV6-5; CDR3: CASSYSTAADTQYF
J: TRBJ2-3; length: 12; V: TRBV12-3/TRBV12-4; CDR3: CASSRVTDTQYF
J: TRBJ2-2; length: 16; V: TRBV9; CDR3: CASSVRAGGNTGELFF
J: TRBJ2-2; length: 14; V: TRBV6-5; CDR3: CATKPRGTTGELFF
J: TRBJ1-2; length: 16; V: TRBV5-5; CDR3: CASSLSPYSLRSGYTF
J: TRBJ1-6; length: 12; V: TRBV10-3; CDR3: CAISTLNSPLHF
J: TRBJ1-2; length: 17; V: TRBV7-9; CDR3: CASTLARGGWGNYGYTF
J: TRBJ2-3; length: 14; V: TRBV9; CDR3: CASNSGGPTDTQYF
J: TRBJ1-3; length: 16; V: TRBV4-1; CDR3: CASSPPSGQSGNTIYF
J: TRBJ1-1; length: 17; V: TRBV25-1; CDR3: CASSDNWGSSLNTEAFF
J: TRBJ1-5; length: 15; V: TRBV19; CDR3: CASSTGTALNQPQHF
J: TRBJ2-6; length: 17; V: TRBV6-4; CDR3: CASSPGQGYSGANVLTF
J: TRBJ1-5; length: 15; V: TRBV27; CDR3: CASRWTGGGNQPQHF
J: TRBJ2-1; length: 14; V: TRBV3-1/TRBV3-2; CDR3: CASSLWTVTNEQFF
J: TRBJ1-4; length: 17; V: TRBV21-1; CDR3: CASRAGTGGLTNEKLFF
J: TRBJ1-2; length: 15; V: TRBV4-3; CDR3: CASRPQPGRDYGYTF
J: TRBJ1-1; length: 12; V: TRBV12-3/TRBV12-4; CDR3: CASSFEKGGAFF
J: TRBJ2-1; length: 13; V: TRBV25-1; CDR3: CASSARLISEQFF
J: TRBJ2-7; length: 12; V: TRBV7-2; CDR3: CASSRTSLQQYF
J: TRBJ2-7; length: 13; V: TRBV12-3/TRBV12-4; CDR3: CASRGQGSDEQYF
J: TRBJ2-3; length: 17; V: TRBV4-2; CDR3: CASSQGSGTVGTDTQYF
J: TRBJ2-5; length: 15; V: TRBV5-1; CDR3: CASSLTPGVQETQYF
J: TRBJ2-1; length: 13; V: TRBV6-5; CDR3: CASRRGVYNEQFF